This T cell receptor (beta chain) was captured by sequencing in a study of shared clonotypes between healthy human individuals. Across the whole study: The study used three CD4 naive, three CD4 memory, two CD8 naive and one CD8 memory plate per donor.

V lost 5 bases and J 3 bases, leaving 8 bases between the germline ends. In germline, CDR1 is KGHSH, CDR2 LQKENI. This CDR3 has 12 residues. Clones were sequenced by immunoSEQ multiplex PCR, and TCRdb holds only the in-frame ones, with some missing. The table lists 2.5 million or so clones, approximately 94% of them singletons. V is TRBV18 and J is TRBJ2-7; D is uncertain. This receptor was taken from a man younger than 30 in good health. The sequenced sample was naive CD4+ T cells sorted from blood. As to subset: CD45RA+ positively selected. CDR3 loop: CASSDSYYEQYF. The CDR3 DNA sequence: TGTGCCAGCTCAGATTCTTACTACGAGCAGTACTTC.